The 19 T cell receptor beta chains below all came from one sample that was sequenced in a study of blood T cell repertoires in COVID-19. The assay was immunoSEQ multiplex PCR, and TCRdb's table has in-frame clones only and misses some. The data hold about 190,000 clones, with around 85% observed a single time. Sequencing input: peripheral blood. The source is a woman aged 50 to 65 with acute or convalescent COVID-19.

This CDR3 is CATLEGANYGYTF. The CDR3 DNA is TGTGCCACCCTTGAGGGGGCCAACTATGGCTACACCTTC. The chain uses TRBV6-5 and TRBJ1-2; 7 bases fit TRBD1. Trimming at V came to 10 bases and at J to 2 bases, leaving 7 bases not matched to a gene. Looked up from germline, CDR1 is MNHEY and CDR2 is SVGAGI. This CDR3 region has 13 residues.

This clone was seen only once. The V gene is TRBV19, the J gene TRBJ2-3; TRBD2 agrees at 8 bases. CDR1 is LNHDA and CDR2 is SQIVND in the germline V gene (reference sequence). The CDR3 runs 15 residues. The V segment lost 7 bases and the J segment 2 bases; nucleotides outside the gene matches: 8. CDR3 bases: TGTGCCAGTACGCGGGGGGCCTCCTTCACAGATACGCAGTATTTT. As protein: CASTRGASFTDTQYF.

V is TRBV3-1 (or the pseudogene TRBV3-2) and J is TRBJ1-4, with 7 bases lining up with TRBD1. Germline-derived CDR1 and CDR2 are LGHDT and YNNKEL (reference sequence). Trimming cost V 1 base and J 7 bases; bases outside gene matches: 6. The CDR3 has 15 amino acids. The CDR3 spells CASSQVADRSEKLFF. As DNA, the CDR3 is TGTGCCAGCAGCCAAGTGGCGGACAGGTCTGAAAAACTGTTTTTT.

The J gene is TRBJ2-3, the V gene TRBV13; 7 nucleotides line up with TRBD1. Germline CDR1 and CDR2: PRHDT and FYEKMQ (reference sequence). The CDR3 totals 15 residues. The junction had 4 bases not matched to a gene; V was cut back by 3 bases and J by 1 base. CDR3 nucleotide sequence: TGTGCCAGCAGCTTTCGACAGGGCCGCACAGATACGCAGTATTTT. It is translated as CASSFRQGRTDTQYF.

J is TRBJ2-7 and V is TRBV5-1; D is ambiguous. Germline V gives CDR1 SGHRS, CDR2 YFSETQ. Trimming took off 3 bases at V and 2 bases at J, with 18 bases between the two ends. The CDR3 totals 16 residues. CDR3 sequence (DNA): TGCGCCAGCAGCTCCCGGCCGAACAGTTGGACCTACGAGCAGTACTTC. This codes for CASSSRPNSWTYEQYF.

The genes are TRBV30 and TRBJ2-1; TRBD2 agrees at 7 bases. The CDR3 length is 16 residues. V lost 1 base, J lost 5 bases, and 11 bases stayed unmatched. Per germline, CDR1 GTSNPN and CDR2 SVGIG (reference sequence). CDR3 region: CAWSGGSNFVNNEQFF. The CDR3 DNA reads as TGTGCCTGGAGTGGCGGGAGTAATTTTGTTAACAATGAGCAGTTCTTC.

This clone was picked up a small number of times. The chain joins TRBV18 to TRBJ1-1; TRBD1 matches 7 bases. CDR1 is KGHSH, CDR2 LQKENI, per germline. With V trimmed by 5 bases and J by 1 base, 10 bases remained unmatched. The CDR3 runs 16 residues. CDR3: CASSTSPGGPNTEAFF. Written as DNA, the CDR3 is TGTGCCAGCTCAACCAGTCCAGGGGGTCCGAACACTGAAGCTTTCTTT.

V usage is TRBV7-8 and J usage is TRBJ2-5, with unresolved D. CDR1 and CDR2 (germline): SGHVS, FQNEAQ. V shed 0 bases and J shed 5 bases, with 4 bases lying between them. This CDR3 spans 12 amino acids. CDR3 bases: TGTGCCAGCAGCTTAGCTGGCGAGACCCAGTACTTC. Its protein product is CASSLAGETQYF.

The rearrangement joins TRBV7-9 to TRBJ2-3, with 9 bases that match TRBD1. Unmatched junction bases numbered 2, after V lost 3 bases and J lost 4 bases. The CDR3 sequence is 14 residues long. The germline CDR1 and CDR2 sequences are SEHNR and FQNEAQ (reference sequence). The CDR3 spells CASSFRQGADTQYF. CDR3 sequence (DNA): TGTGCCAGCAGCTTCAGACAGGGGGCAGATACGCAGTATTTT.

This clone was counted at least ten times. The genes are TRBV5-1 and TRBJ1-4, with TRBD1 identical over 7 bases. Losses at the gene ends were 4 bases for V and 0 bases for J; bases not matched to a gene: 6. This CDR3 region has 16 residues. CDR1 and CDR2 from the germline V gene are SGHRS and YFSETQ. The CDR3 nucleotides are TGCGCCAGCAGCCCTACAACAGGGGCAACTAATGAAAAACTGTTTTTT. Protein product: CASSPTTGATNEKLFF.

The chain joins TRBV5-6 to TRBJ2-5; weak D call: TRBD1 (6 bases). The germline gives CDR1 SGHDT, CDR2 YYEEEE. Trimming stripped 5 bases from V and 5 bases from J, with 13 bases between. The CDR3 has 13 amino acids. CDR3 sequence (DNA): TGTGCCAGCAGTATGGTGCAGGGGGAGACCCAGTACTTC. The encoded protein is CASSMVQGETQYF.

This clone came up a few times. The chain recombines TRBV14 with TRBJ2-1; 10 bases are shared with TRBD2. The CDR3 extends over 14 amino acids. Trimming cost V 4 bases and J 15 bases; bases outside gene matches: 12. Germline V gene data show CDR1 as SGHDN and CDR2 as FVKESK. The CDR3 spells CASSRPATSGKWFF. CDR3 in DNA: TGTGCCAGCAGCCGCCCCGCTACTAGCGGGAAATGGTTCTTC.

This clone came up a few times. The CDR3 reads CASSRDIYEQYF. The CDR3 DNA sequence: TGCGCCAGCAGCCGGGACATCTACGAGCAGTACTTC. The chain recombines TRBV5-1 with TRBJ2-7; the D gene is possibly TRBD1 (6 bases). This CDR3 comprises 12 residues. V was cut by 4 bases and J by 3 bases, with 8 bases left in between. Germline V gives CDR1 SGHRS, CDR2 YFSETQ.

This rearrangement joins TRBV5-1 to TRBJ1-5; tentatively, D is TRBD1 (5 bases). Germline-derived CDR1 and CDR2 are SGHRS and YFSETQ. Trimming took 2 bases from V and 2 from J, leaving 5 bases between them. The CDR3 is 13 residues long. CDR3 protein: CASSLQGNQPQHF. DNA of the CDR3: TGCGCCAGCAGCTTACAGGGCAATCAGCCCCAGCATTTT.

This chain uses TRBV7-2 with TRBJ1-4; D perhaps matches TRBD1 (5 bases). CDR3 length equals 15 residues. The germline gives CDR1 SGHTA, CDR2 FQGNSA. Trimming removed 5 bases at V and 2 bases at J, with 12 bases between. This CDR3 reads CASSPERGTNEKLFF. CDR3 coding DNA: TGTGCCAGCAGCCCCGAAAGGGGTACTAATGAAAAACTGTTTTTT.

The V gene is TRBV28, the J gene TRBJ2-1; TRBD1 matches at 7 bases. The CDR3 sequence is 12 residues long. Germline loops: CDR1 MDHEN, CDR2 SYDVKM. The V gene end was trimmed by 7 bases and the J gene end by 12 bases; junction bases not matched to a gene: 9. The CDR3 here is CASNMRGHRQFF. The CDR3 DNA is TGTGCCAGCAATATGAGGGGGCATCGGCAGTTCTTC.

This chain links TRBV7-8 with TRBJ2-7; 7 positions agree with TRBD1. V lost 0 bases, J lost 5 bases, and 10 bases stayed unmatched. Germline V gene data show CDR1 as SGHVS and CDR2 as FQNEAQ. This CDR3 is 16 amino acids long. CDR3: CASSLAKGAILHEQYF. The CDR3 nucleotides read TGTGCCAGCAGCTTAGCGAAGGGGGCGATCCTTCACGAGCAGTACTTC.

The chain uses TRBV30 and TRBJ1-4, with D tentatively TRBD1 (6 bases). The length of the CDR3 is 14 residues. The germline V gene has CDR1 GTSNPN and CDR2 SVGIG (reference sequence). V was clipped by 2 bases and J by 8 bases, with 15 bases between them. The CDR3 nucleotides are TGTGCCTGGAGTACATGGGGGACAACGGAAAAACTGTTTTTT. Amino acid sequence: CAWSTWGTTEKLFF. Complete variable domain (other parts from reference TRBV30 and TRBJ1-4): SQTIHQWPATLVQPVGSPLSLECTVEGTSNPNLYWYRQAAGRGLQLLFYSVGIGQISSEVPQNLSASRPQDRQFILSSKKLLLSDSGFYLCAWSTWGTTEKLFFGSGTQLSVL.

The gene calls are TRBV28 and TRBJ1-6, with TRBD1 matching 9 bases. Looked up from germline, CDR1 is MDHEN and CDR2 is SYDVKM. J lost 10 bases, V lost 5 bases, and 9 bases had no gene match. The CDR3 has 15 residues. The CDR3 is CASSPPGQGYSPLHF. The CDR3 DNA is TGTGCCAGCAGTCCGCCGGGACAGGGATACTCACCCCTCCACTTT.